Listed below are T cell receptor beta chains from one sample, sequenced in a study of neurological immune-mediated disorders. TCRdb fed the 5' RACE reads into MiXCR, producing one record per CDR3 protein. The sample has about 59,000 distinct CDR3 sequences; roughly 3.2% are singletons. The sample taken for sequencing was PBMCs. These receptors all stem from a woman aged 25 to 39 with multiple sclerosis. Each CDR3 is given with its conserved first and last residue. Each record gives: clone size, D gene, V gene, J gene, CDR3 DNA, CDR3 protein. D genes are given only for firm matches. Sizes are listed as how often the clone was seen (once, few, many) or a class if it is expanded.

clone size: many
D gene: TRBD1
V gene: TRBV5-6
J gene: TRBJ1-1
CDR3 DNA: TGTGCCAGCAGCTCCGACAGGGGGCTTTCGGACACTGAAGCTTTCTTT
CDR3 protein: CASSSDRGLSDTEAFF

clone size: medium-sized
D gene: -
V gene: TRBV28
J gene: TRBJ1-2
CDR3 DNA: TGTGCCAGCAGCCGCCCCCAGGCTCAAGCGAGGGGCTACACCTTC
CDR3 protein: CASSRPQAQARGYTF

clone size: many
D gene: -
V gene: TRBV7-9
J gene: TRBJ2-4
CDR3 DNA: TGTGCCAGCAGCTTAGGGACAGACATTCAGTACTTC
CDR3 protein: CASSLGTDIQYF

clone size: many
D gene: -
V gene: TRBV28
J gene: TRBJ2-5
CDR3 DNA: TGTGCCAGCAGTACTAGGCTAGAGACCCAGTACTTC
CDR3 protein: CASSTRLETQYF

clone size: many
D gene: TRBD1
V gene: TRBV5-1
J gene: TRBJ1-1
CDR3 DNA: TGCGCCAGCAGCTTGGTGGGGACAGGGCAGGGGACTGAAGCTTTCTTT
CDR3 protein: CASSLVGTGQGTEAFF

clone size: many
D gene: TRBD1
V gene: TRBV7-2
J gene: TRBJ2-3
CDR3 DNA: TGTGCCAGCAGCGCCTCCGGACAGGGTCAACCTACGCAGTATTTT
CDR3 protein: CASSASGQGQPTQYF

clone size: many
D gene: -
V gene: TRBV7-2
J gene: TRBJ2-5
CDR3 DNA: TGTGCCAGCAGCTTATATGGTCGGGGAGAGACCCAGTACTTC
CDR3 protein: CASSLYGRGETQYF

clone size: many
D gene: -
V gene: TRBV27
J gene: TRBJ1-2
CDR3 DNA: TGTGCCAGCCGTCCGGGGGTAGGGGGGGGCTACACCTTC
CDR3 protein: CASRPGVGGGYTF

clone size: many
D gene: -
V gene: TRBV20-1
J gene: TRBJ2-5
CDR3 DNA: TGCAGTGCTAGTTTGACCGTGTTAGAGACCCAGTACTTC
CDR3 protein: CSASLTVLETQYF

clone size: many
D gene: -
V gene: TRBV10-3
J gene: TRBJ2-1
CDR3 DNA: TGTGCCACCTCGGGGGCAGACAATGAGCAGTTCTTC
CDR3 protein: CATSGADNEQFF

clone size: many
D gene: TRBD2
V gene: TRBV28
J gene: TRBJ2-7
CDR3 DNA: TGTGCCAGCAGTTCTAGCGGGCCTTCCTACGAGCAGTACTTC
CDR3 protein: CASSSSGPSYEQYF

clone size: many
D gene: -
V gene: TRBV27
J gene: TRBJ2-7
CDR3 DNA: TGTGCCAGCAGTGCCGGAGCCAACGAGCAGTACTTC
CDR3 protein: CASSAGANEQYF

clone size: many
D gene: -
V gene: TRBV20-1
J gene: TRBJ2-7
CDR3 DNA: TGCAGTGGGACAAGACGGAGCTCCTACGAGCAGTACTTC
CDR3 protein: CSGTRRSSYEQYF

clone size: many
D gene: TRBD2
V gene: TRBV20-1
J gene: TRBJ2-1
CDR3 DNA: TGCAGTGCTAGAAAGGTAGCGGGAGGCCGATACAATGAGCAGTTCTTC
CDR3 protein: CSARKVAGGRYNEQFF

clone size: many
D gene: TRBD2
V gene: TRBV20-1
J gene: TRBJ2-7
CDR3 DNA: TGCAGTGCTAGAGTTCGAACTAGCGGGATGAGCGAGCAGTACTTC
CDR3 protein: CSARVRTSGMSEQYF

clone size: many
D gene: -
V gene: TRBV5-1
J gene: TRBJ1-4
CDR3 DNA: TGCGCCAGCAGCTTGGCAGGGCGGCGGGATGAAAAACTGTTTTTT
CDR3 protein: CASSLAGRRDEKLFF

clone size: few
D gene: -
V gene: TRBV19
J gene: TRBJ1-2
CDR3 DNA: TGTGCCAGTAGCGCCTCGAGGACAGTAAATGGCTACACCTTC
CDR3 protein: CASSASRTVNGYTF